The 28 T cell receptor beta chains reported below all come from one sample, sequenced in a study of cytomegalovirus exposure and HLA in healthy donors. A multiplex PCR was run with 60 Vbeta primers and 13 Jbeta primers. TCRdb keeps only in-frame clones here, not all; method: immunoSEQ multiplex PCR. The table records 140,000 or so clones, 75% to 85% of them present only once. The sample consisted of PBMCs. All receptors derive from a woman between 18 and 29 years old in good health and CMV-seropositive.

The rearrangement joins TRBV6-1 to TRBJ2-1, with 9 bases matching TRBD1. The V segment lost 4 bases and the J segment 9 bases; nucleotides outside the gene matches: 7. Per germline, CDR1 MNHNS and CDR2 SASEGT. This CDR3 is 14 amino acids long. Here the CDR3 reads CASSGTGDSGEQFF. Here the CDR3 DNA reads TGTGCCAGCAGTGGGACAGGGGACTCGGGTGAGCAGTTCTTC.

This chain uses TRBV14 with TRBJ2-7, with D perhaps TRBD2 (5 bases). The CDR3 extends over 13 amino acids. Germline CDR1 SGHDN, CDR2 FVKESK. Trimming took off 3 bases at V and 6 bases at J, with 12 bases between the two ends. The CDR3 DNA is TGTGCCAGCAGCCAGTCGGGGTGGGGCGAGCAGTACTTC. This sequence encodes CASSQSGWGEQYF. Full variable domain (missing parts from reference TRBV14 and TRBJ2-7): EAGVTQFPSHSVIEKGQTVTLRCDPISGHDNLYWYRRVMGKEIKFLLHFVKESKQDESGMPNNRFLAERTGGTYSTLKVQPAELEDSGVYFCASSQSGWGEQYFGPGTRLTVT.

This chain links TRBV15 with TRBJ1-4, with D unclear. The CDR3 is made up of 14 amino acids. The V gene lost 0 bases and the J gene lost 8 bases, with 10 bases spanning the gap. CDR1 and CDR2 (germline): LNHNV, YYDKDF (reference sequence). CDR3 sequence: CATSRDRSHEKLFF. The CDR3 DNA reads TGTGCCACCAGCAGAGATAGAAGCCACGAAAAACTGTTTTTT.

As concerns this clone: The identical CDR3 is also encoded by other nucleotide sequences in the sample. The chain carries TRBV10-2 and TRBJ1-1; no reliable D call. This CDR3 has 14 residues. Germline lookup yields CDR1 WSHSY and CDR2 SAAADI. Trimming left V 0 bases short and J 1 base short, with 6 bases between. The CDR3 is CASSESSGNTEAFF. The CDR3 nucleotides read TGCGCCAGCAGTGAGTCGAGCGGGAACACTGAAGCTTTCTTT.

The chain has TRBV19 and TRBJ1-1; D is perhaps TRBD1 (6 bases). This CDR3 has 15 residues. Trimming stripped 5 bases from V and 1 base from J, with 14 bases between. The germline V gene has CDR1 LNHDA and CDR2 SQIVND (reference sequence). For the CDR3, the DNA is TGTGCCAGTAGTGGGAGGGGGGAAAAGAACACTGAAGCTTTCTTT. This translates into CASSGRGEKNTEAFF.

The chain is built from TRBV6-1 and TRBJ1-2, with TRBD1 as a possible D gene (6 bases). Germline V CDR1 and CDR2: MNHNS, SASEGT. Trimming removed 4 bases at V and 4 bases at J, with 19 bases between. The CDR3 has 16 amino acids. In DNA form, the CDR3 reads TGTGCCAGCAGTGTCGCTACAGGGAAAAACATCTATGGCTACACCTTC. Residues: CASSVATGKNIYGYTF.

V gene TRBV4-1 combines with J gene TRBJ2-5; the D gene is possibly TRBD2 (6 bases). The germline gives CDR1 MGHRA, CDR2 YSYEKL. The germline V and J ends were trimmed by 4 bases and 3 bases, with 12 bases remaining between them. This CDR3 comprises 14 residues. The CDR3 DNA reads as TGCGCCAGCAGCCCGTCACTAGCAGAAGAGACCCAGTACTTC. Residues: CASSPSLAEETQYF.

The chain combines TRBV6-5 with TRBJ1-5; D might be TRBD1 (6 bases). Trimming removed 5 bases from V and 3 bases from J, with 11 bases in between. Germline CDR1 is MNHEY and CDR2 is SVGAGI. This CDR3 has 14 amino acids. This CDR3 reads CASSTGQFNQPQHF. CDR3 in DNA: TGTGCCAGCAGTACCGGACAGTTCAATCAGCCCCAGCATTTT.

The chain employs TRBV15 and TRBJ1-4; 8 bases map to TRBD1. Trimming at V came to 2 bases and at J to 7 bases, leaving 6 bases not matched to a gene. Germline V gene sequence: CDR1 LNHNV, CDR2 YYDKDF (reference sequence). The length of the CDR3 is 15 residues. The CDR3 region is CATSRPGTGSEKLFF. The CDR3 nucleotides read TGTGCCACCAGCAGACCAGGGACAGGCTCTGAAAAACTGTTTTTT.

This clone turned up a few times. The CDR3 bases are TGTGCCAGCAGTGTAGCAGGGGGCACAGGCAATCAGCCCCAGCATTTT. Its protein is CASSVAGGTGNQPQHF. The chain combines TRBV6-1 with TRBJ1-5; 8 positions match TRBD1. With V trimmed by 4 bases and J by 2 bases, 7 bases remained unmatched. The CDR3 covers 16 residues. Germline CDR1 reads MNHNS; CDR2 reads SASEGT.

V usage is TRBV5-1 and J usage is TRBJ2-6, with D possibly matching TRBD2 (6 bases). CDR1 and CDR2 from the germline V gene are SGHRS and YFSETQ. This CDR3 has 14 residues. Trimming removed 3 bases from V and 4 bases from J, with 8 bases in between. The DNA for the CDR3 is TGCGCCAGCAGCTGGGGGGAGGGGGCCAACGTCCTGACTTTC. Residues: CASSWGEGANVLTF.

V usage is TRBV6-4 and J usage is TRBJ1-4, with D tentatively TRBD1 (5 bases). Germline V gene sequence: CDR1 MRHNA, CDR2 SNTAGT. Deletions cut 6 bases from V and 12 bases from J, with 20 bases between. This CDR3 comprises 14 residues. The CDR3 loop is CASSPDTVNGELFF. The CDR3 nucleotides read TGTGCCAGCAGCCCGGACACCGTCAATGGGGAACTGTTTTTT.

V is TRBV27 and J is TRBJ1-5, with D perhaps matching TRBD1 (5 bases). V was trimmed by 7 bases and J by 1 base, leaving 5 bases between them. The CDR3 is made up of 12 amino acids. Per the germline V gene, CDR1 is MNHEY and CDR2 is SMNVEV (reference sequence). The CDR3, as DNA: TGTGCCAGCAAGGGGAGCAATCAGCCCCAGCATTTT. Residues: CASKGSNQPQHF.

The chain links TRBV27 to TRBJ2-5; D is unresolved. Germline CDR1 MNHEY, CDR2 SMNVEV (reference sequence). V lost 0 bases to trimming and J lost 4 bases, with 18 bases between them. The CDR3 covers 17 residues. The CDR3 DNA sequence: TGTGCCAGCAGTTTATCGTTCTCTGGTAGTTTGGTAGAGACCCAGTACTTC. Translation: CASSLSFSGSLVETQYF.

This clone was picked up a small number of times. The rearrangement links TRBV7-2 to TRBJ2-1, with a tentative D call TRBD2 (7 bases). CDR3 length: 14 residues. The V end lost 3 bases, the J end lost 9 bases, and 15 bases lay between the germline ends. Germline CDR1 and CDR2: SGHTA and FQGNSA. The CDR3: CASSFGGASGEQFF. For the CDR3, the DNA is TGTGCCAGCAGCTTTGGGGGGGCCTCCGGTGAGCAGTTCTTC.

The V call is TRBV19, the J call TRBJ1-1; 7 bases map to TRBD1. The CDR3 totals 12 residues. Germline V gene data show CDR1 as LNHDA and CDR2 as SQIVND (reference sequence). V gave up 5 bases and J gave up 7 bases; unmatched junction bases: 4. CDR3 nucleotides: TGTGCCAGTAGTCAAAGACAGGGTGAAGCTTTCTTT. Translating it yields CASSQRQGEAFF.

V is TRBV5-1 and J is TRBJ1-1; 8 bases are a match to TRBD1. V lost 0 bases, J lost 0 bases, and 7 bases stayed unmatched. Germline V gene lookup returns CDR1 SGHRS and CDR2 YFSETQ. The CDR3 totals 17 residues. The CDR3 sequence: CASSLGQGSLVNTEAFF. The CDR3 nucleotides are TGCGCCAGCAGCTTGGGACAGGGGAGTTTGGTGAACACTGAAGCTTTCTTT.

The chain uses TRBV19 and TRBJ2-3; 8 bases align to TRBD2. The CDR3 length is 13 residues. Germline loops: CDR1 LNHDA, CDR2 SQIVND (reference sequence). Trimming at V came to 4 bases and at J to 4 bases, leaving 1 base not matched to a gene. CDR3 amino acids: CASSNGGADTQYF. In DNA form, the CDR3 reads TGTGCCAGTAGTAACGGGGGGGCAGATACGCAGTATTTT.

J is TRBJ2-6 and V is TRBV11-2; no clear D gene. CDR1 and CDR2 (germline): SGHAT, FQNNGV. CDR3 length equals 15 residues. V dropped 4 bases and J dropped 2 bases, with 9 bases sitting between them. The CDR3 DNA reads TGTGCCAGCAGCTCCCTGAGGACTGGGGCCAACGTCCTGACTTTC. Its translation: CASSSLRTGANVLTF.

The chain links TRBV9 to TRBJ2-2; 9 bases are shared with TRBD1. The CDR3 has 17 amino acids. Trimming cost V 1 base and J 7 bases; bases outside gene matches: 11. The germline CDR1 and CDR2 sequences are SGDLS and YYNGEE. The CDR3 sequence is CASSVSLSGQGSGELFF. The CDR3 bases are TGTGCCAGCAGCGTATCACTATCCGGACAGGGGAGCGGGGAGCTGTTTTTT.

In this sample, this clone turned up a few times. The chain recombines TRBV7-8 with TRBJ2-7; D is unresolved. This CDR3 region has 13 residues. CDR1 SGHVS and CDR2 FQNEAQ come from the germline V gene. V lost 1 base and J lost 6, with 10 bases in between. CDR3 region: CASSLDSIGEQYF. The CDR3 DNA follows: TGTGCCAGCAGCTTAGACAGCATTGGCGAGCAGTACTTC.

The V and J genes are TRBV7-8 and TRBJ2-3; 14 nucleotides agree with TRBD2. Germline assignment: CDR1 SGHVS and CDR2 FQNEAQ. Trimming at V came to 1 base and at J to 11 bases, leaving 8 bases not matched to a gene. The CDR3 length is 16 residues. CDR3 amino acids: CASSLVGGLAGERQYF. CDR3 DNA sequence: TGTGCCAGCAGCTTAGTAGGGGGACTAGCGGGGGAGCGGCAGTATTTT.

The chain links TRBV6-1 to TRBJ1-3; tentative D call: TRBD1 (5 bases). CDR3 size: 14 residues. Trimming took 6 bases from V and 0 from J, leaving 9 bases between them. Germline loops: CDR1 MNHNS, CDR2 SASEGT. The CDR3 DNA sequence: TGTGCCAGCAGGCAGGGTTCCTCTGGAAACACCATATATTTT. It is translated as CASRQGSSGNTIYF.

The chain uses TRBV19 and TRBJ2-1; TRBD2 matches at 9 bases. The CDR3 runs to 19 residues. V trimming: 5 bases; J trimming: 7 bases; junction bases outside the gene matches: 21. CDR1 and CDR2 (germline): LNHDA, SQIVND (reference sequence). The CDR3: CASSSGRWRSGGSGNEQFF. In nucleotides, the CDR3 is TGTGCCAGTAGTTCGGGACGGTGGCGGAGCGGGGGGTCGGGAAATGAGCAGTTCTTC.

CDR3: CSVRENTEAFF. CDR3 DNA: TGCAGCGTTAGAGAGAACACTGAAGCTTTCTTT. V gene TRBV29-1 combines with J gene TRBJ1-1; D gene ambiguous. The CDR3 has 11 residues. V was clipped by 5 bases and J by 1 base, with 5 bases between them. The germline V gene has CDR1 SQVTM and CDR2 ANQGSEA.

The rearrangement joins TRBV7-9 to TRBJ2-1; D not resolved. The V gene's germline CDR1 is SEHNR and CDR2 FQNEAQ (reference sequence). The CDR3 extends over 16 amino acids. V was shortened by 2 bases and J by 5 bases, with 16 bases between the two germline ends. CDR3: CASSLLGSRPDNEQFF. Here the CDR3 DNA reads TGTGCCAGCAGCTTATTAGGCTCCAGGCCAGACAATGAGCAGTTCTTC.

The rearrangement joins TRBV6-1 to TRBJ1-1; maybe TRBD1 (6 bases). The CDR3 extends over 13 amino acids. Trimming stripped 6 bases from V and 2 bases from J, with 10 bases between. CDR1 MNHNS and CDR2 SASEGT come from the germline V gene. The CDR3 loop reads CASRGTPNTEAFF. The CDR3 DNA follows: TGTGCCAGCAGGGGGACACCAAACACTGAAGCTTTCTTT.

The chain is built from TRBV5-1 and TRBJ1-1, with D perhaps TRBD1 (5 bases). V lost 4 bases, J lost 1 base, and 14 bases lay in between. CDR1 and CDR2 (germline): SGHRS, YFSETQ. This CDR3 is built from 15 residues. CDR3 nucleotide sequence: TGCGCCAGCAGCGCCTCGGGGACTGAGAACACTGAAGCTTTCTTT. Amino acids: CASSASGTENTEAFF.